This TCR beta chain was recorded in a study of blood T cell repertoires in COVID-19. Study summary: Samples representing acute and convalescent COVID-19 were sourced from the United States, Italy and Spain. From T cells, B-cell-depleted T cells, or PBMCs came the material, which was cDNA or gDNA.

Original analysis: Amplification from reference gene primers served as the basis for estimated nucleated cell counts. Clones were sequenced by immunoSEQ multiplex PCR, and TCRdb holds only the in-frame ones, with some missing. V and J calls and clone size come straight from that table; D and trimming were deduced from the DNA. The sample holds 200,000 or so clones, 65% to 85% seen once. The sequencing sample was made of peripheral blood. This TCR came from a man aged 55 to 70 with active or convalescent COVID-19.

CDR3 DNA: TGTGCCACTCGGGTAGCGGGAGGGCAAGAGACCCAGTACTTC. It translates to CATRVAGGQETQYF. This chain links TRBV10-3 with TRBJ2-5, with 11 nucleotides matching TRBD2. The CDR3 totals 14 residues. The germline gives CDR1 ENHRY, CDR2 SYGVKD. After removal of 10 bases from V and 2 bases from J, the junction contained 6 bases not matched to a gene.